This T cell receptor (beta chain) was sequenced during a study of shared clonotypes between healthy human individuals. Regarding this clone: Its target is not known.

Method: immunoSEQ multiplex PCR; TCRdb's copy keeps in-frame clones and lacks some. The sample lists more than 2 million clones; 90% to 96% were seen once. Notes on the study in general: Unshared clonotypes carried lower generation probabilities than those common to all four donors. Larger estimated richness was generally seen in naive subsets than in memory subsets. Sharing of clonotypes among donors was expected to vary with sequencing depth.

The sequenced sample consisted of naive CD4+ T cells sorted from blood. Stated subset: CD45RA+ positively selected. This clonotype originated in a man younger than 30 in good health.

The DNA of the CDR3 is TGTGCCAGCAGCCCCGGCAGGGGCGGGTATGGCTACACCTTC. This translates into CASSPGRGGYGYTF. V usage is TRBV14 and J usage is TRBJ1-2; D is possibly TRBD1 (6 bases). From germline, CDR1 is SGHDN and CDR2 FVKESK. The ends were cut back, 4 bases at V and 5 bases at J, with 14 bases in the middle. This CDR3 has 14 residues.